The clone carrying this T cell receptor beta chain was recorded at least ten times. Its antigen is unidentified. TCR alpha and beta CDR3 regions were amplified from RNA using iRepertoire nested multiplex PCR. Tissue mRNA or PBMC total RNA, about 90-450 ng, went into one-step reverse transcription and amplification. Each CDR3 protein is one row after TCRdb ran MiXCR on the multiplex PCR reads. The sample consists of approximately 100,000 distinct CDR3 sequences, about 30% of them appearing once. The data belong to a study of glioma-infiltrating T cells. Study-wide findings and caveats: Non-neoplastic patients had below-expected tissue-blood divergence, while all gliomas exceeded expectation. CDR3 overlap between tissue and blood was very small.

The CDR3 is made up of 12 amino acids. V was cut by 10 bases and J by 7 bases, with 14 bases left in between. Germline V gene sequence: CDR1 MNHNS, CDR2 SASEGT. The receptor was isolated from a human donor with low-grade glioma or glioblastoma, undergoing nonglioma brain surgery, or in good health (not recorded which). This chain joins TRBV6-1 and TRBJ2-1; D is ambiguous. The sample was glioma tissue, nonneoplastic brain tissue, or PBMCs (not recorded which). The CDR3 nucleotides are TGTGCCACCTTCACCGACGGAAATGAGCAGTTCTTC. Residues: CATFTDGNEQFF.